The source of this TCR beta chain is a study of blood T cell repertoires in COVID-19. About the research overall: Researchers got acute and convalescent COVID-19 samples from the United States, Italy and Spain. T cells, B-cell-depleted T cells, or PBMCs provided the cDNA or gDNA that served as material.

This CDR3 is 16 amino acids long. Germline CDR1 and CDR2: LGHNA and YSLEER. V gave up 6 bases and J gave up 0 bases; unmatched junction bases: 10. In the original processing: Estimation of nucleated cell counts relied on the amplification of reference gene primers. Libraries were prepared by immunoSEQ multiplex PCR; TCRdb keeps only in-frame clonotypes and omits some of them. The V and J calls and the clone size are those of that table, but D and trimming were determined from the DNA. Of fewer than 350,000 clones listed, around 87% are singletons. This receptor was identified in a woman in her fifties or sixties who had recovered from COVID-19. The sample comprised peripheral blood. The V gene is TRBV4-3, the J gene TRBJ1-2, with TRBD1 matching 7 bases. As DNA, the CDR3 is TGCGCCAGCAGGAAAGGTGGAACAGGGGCTAACTATGGCTACACCTTC. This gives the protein CASRKGGTGANYGYTF.